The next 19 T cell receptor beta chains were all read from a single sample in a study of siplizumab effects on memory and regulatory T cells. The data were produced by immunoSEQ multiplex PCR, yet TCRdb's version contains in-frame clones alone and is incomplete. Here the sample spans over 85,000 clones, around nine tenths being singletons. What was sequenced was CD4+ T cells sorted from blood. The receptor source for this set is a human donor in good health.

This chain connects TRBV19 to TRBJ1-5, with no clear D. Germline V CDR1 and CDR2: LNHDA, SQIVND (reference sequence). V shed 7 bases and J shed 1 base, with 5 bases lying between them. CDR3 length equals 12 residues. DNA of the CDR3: TGTGCCAGTATGCGGAGCAATCAGCCCCAGCATTTT. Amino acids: CASMRSNQPQHF.

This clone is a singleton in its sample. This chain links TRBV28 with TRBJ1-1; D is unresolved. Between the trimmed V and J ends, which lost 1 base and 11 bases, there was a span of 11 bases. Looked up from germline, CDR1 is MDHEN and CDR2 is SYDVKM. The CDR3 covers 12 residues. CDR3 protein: CASSLSPGRAFF. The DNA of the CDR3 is TGTGCCAGCAGTTTATCGCCTGGTAGGGCTTTCTTT.

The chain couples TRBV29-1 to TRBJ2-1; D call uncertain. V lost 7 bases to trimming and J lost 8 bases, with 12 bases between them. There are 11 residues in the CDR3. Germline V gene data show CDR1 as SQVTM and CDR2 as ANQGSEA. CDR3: CSAAIEYEQFF. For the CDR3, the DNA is TGCAGCGCCGCGATTGAGTATGAGCAGTTCTTC.

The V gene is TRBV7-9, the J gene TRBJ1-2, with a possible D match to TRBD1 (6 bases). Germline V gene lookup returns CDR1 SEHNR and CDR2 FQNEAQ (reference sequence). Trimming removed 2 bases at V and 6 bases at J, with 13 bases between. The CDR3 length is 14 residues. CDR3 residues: CASSLPTGTDGYTF. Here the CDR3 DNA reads TGTGCCAGCAGCTTACCGACAGGAACGGATGGCTACACCTTC. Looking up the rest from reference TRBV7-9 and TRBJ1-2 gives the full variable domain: DTGVSQNPRHKITKRGQNVTFRCDPISEHNRLYWYRQTLGQGPEFLTYFQNEAQLEKSRLLSDRFSAERPKGSFSTLEIQRTEQGDSAMYLCASSLPTGTDGYTFGSGTRLTVV.

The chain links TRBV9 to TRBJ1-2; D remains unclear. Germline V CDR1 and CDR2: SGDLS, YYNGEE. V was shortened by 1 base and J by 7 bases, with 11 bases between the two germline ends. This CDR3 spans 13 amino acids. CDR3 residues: CASSVQEQSGYTF. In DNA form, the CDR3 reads TGTGCCAGCAGCGTACAGGAACAGTCTGGCTACACCTTC.

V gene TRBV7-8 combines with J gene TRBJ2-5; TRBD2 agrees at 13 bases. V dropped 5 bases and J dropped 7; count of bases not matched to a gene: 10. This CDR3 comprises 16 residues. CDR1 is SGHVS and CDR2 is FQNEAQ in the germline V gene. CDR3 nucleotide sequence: TGTGCCAGCAGCCCTGAGGGGACTAGCGGGGCCTTGACCCAGTACTTC. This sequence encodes CASSPEGTSGALTQYF.

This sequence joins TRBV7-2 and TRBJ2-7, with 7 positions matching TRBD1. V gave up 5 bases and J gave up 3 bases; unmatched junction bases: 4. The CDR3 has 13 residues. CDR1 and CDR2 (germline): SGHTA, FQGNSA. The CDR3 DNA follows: TGTGCCAGCAGCCCGGGACAGTTCTACGAGCAGTACTTC. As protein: CASSPGQFYEQYF.

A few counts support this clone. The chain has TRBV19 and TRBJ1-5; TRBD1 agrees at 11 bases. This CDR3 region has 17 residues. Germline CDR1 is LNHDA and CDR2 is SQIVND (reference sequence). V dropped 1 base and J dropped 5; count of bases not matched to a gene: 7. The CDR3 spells CASSIAADRGRDQPQHF. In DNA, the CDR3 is TGTGCCAGTAGTATAGCCGCGGACAGGGGGCGCGATCAGCCCCAGCATTTT.

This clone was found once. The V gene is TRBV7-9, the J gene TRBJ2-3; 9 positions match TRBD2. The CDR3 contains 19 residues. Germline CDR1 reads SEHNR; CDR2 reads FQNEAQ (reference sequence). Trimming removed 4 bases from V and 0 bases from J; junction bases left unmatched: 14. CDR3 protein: CASSSNFRLADISTDTQYF. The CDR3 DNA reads TGTGCCAGCAGCTCTAACTTCCGACTAGCGGATATTAGCACAGATACGCAGTATTTT.

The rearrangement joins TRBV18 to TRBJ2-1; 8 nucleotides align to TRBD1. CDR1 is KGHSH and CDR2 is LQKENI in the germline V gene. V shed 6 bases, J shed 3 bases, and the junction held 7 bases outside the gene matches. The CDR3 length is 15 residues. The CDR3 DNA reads TGTGCCAGCTCCATCGGGACAGGTGACTACAATGAGCAGTTCTTC. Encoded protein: CASSIGTGDYNEQFF. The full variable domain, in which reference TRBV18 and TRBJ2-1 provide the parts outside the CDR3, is NAGVMQNPRHLVRRRGQEARLRCSPMKGHSHVYWYRQLPEEGLKFMVYLQKENIIDESGMPKERFSAEFPKEGPSILRIQQVVRGDSAAYFCASSIGTGDYNEQFFGPGTRLTVL.

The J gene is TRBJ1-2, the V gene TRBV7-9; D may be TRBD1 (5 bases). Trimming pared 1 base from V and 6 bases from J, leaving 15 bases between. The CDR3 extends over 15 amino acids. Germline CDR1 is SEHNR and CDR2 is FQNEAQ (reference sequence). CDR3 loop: CASSLGPRTRNGYTF. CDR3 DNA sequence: TGTGCCAGCAGCTTAGGTCCCAGGACACGGAATGGCTACACCTTC.

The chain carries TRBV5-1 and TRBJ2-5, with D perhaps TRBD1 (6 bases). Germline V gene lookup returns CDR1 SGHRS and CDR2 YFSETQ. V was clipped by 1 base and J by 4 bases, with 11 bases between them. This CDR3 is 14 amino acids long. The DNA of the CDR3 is TGCGCCAGCAGCTTGTACTGGGGGCGAGAGACCCAGTACTTC. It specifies CASSLYWGRETQYF.

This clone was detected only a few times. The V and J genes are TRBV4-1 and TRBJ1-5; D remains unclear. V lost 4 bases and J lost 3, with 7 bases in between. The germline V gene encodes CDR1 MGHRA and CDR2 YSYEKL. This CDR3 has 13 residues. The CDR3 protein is CASSLMDNQPQHF. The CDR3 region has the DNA TGCGCCAGCAGCCTTATGGACAATCAGCCCCAGCATTTT.

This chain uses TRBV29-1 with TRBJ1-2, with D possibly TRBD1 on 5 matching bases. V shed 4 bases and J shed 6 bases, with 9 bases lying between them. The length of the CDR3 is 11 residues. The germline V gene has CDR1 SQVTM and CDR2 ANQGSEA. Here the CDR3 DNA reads TGCAGCGTTGGGGGCGTGAATGGCTACACCTTC. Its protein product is CSVGGVNGYTF.

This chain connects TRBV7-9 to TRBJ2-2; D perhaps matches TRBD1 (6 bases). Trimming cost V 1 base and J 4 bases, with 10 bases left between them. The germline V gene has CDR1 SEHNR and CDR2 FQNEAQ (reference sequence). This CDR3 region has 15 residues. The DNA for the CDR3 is TGTGCCAGCAGCTTAGGAGTGGGGGCCACCGGGGAGCTGTTTTTT. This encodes CASSLGVGATGELFF.

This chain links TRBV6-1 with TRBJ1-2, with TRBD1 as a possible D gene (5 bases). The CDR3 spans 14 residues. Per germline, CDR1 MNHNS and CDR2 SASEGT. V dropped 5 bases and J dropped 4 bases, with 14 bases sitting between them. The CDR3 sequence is CASSSIGDSYGYTF. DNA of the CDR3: TGTGCCAGCAGTTCTATAGGGGACTCCTATGGCTACACCTTC.

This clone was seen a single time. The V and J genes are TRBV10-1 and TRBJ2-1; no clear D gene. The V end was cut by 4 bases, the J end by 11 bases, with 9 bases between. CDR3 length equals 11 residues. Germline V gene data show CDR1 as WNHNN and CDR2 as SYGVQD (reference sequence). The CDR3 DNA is TGCGCCAGCAGTGTAGGAGCTAAGCAGTTCTTC. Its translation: CASSVGAKQFF.

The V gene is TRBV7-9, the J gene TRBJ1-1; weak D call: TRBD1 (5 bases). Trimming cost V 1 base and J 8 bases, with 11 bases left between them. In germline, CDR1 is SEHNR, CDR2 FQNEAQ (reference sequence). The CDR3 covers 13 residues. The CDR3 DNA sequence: TGTGCCAGCAGCTTAGGACCCCGGGGCGAAGCTTTCTTT. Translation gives CASSLGPRGEAFF.

The CDR3 region is CASSPLGASSYEQYF. CDR3 nucleotide sequence: TGTGCCAGCAGCCCCTTAGGGGCCAGCTCCTACGAGCAGTACTTC. This rearrangement joins TRBV11-2 to TRBJ2-7, with D possibly TRBD1 on 5 matching bases. The V gene's germline CDR1 is SGHAT and CDR2 FQNNGV. V lost 5 bases to trimming and J lost 0 bases, with 14 bases between them. The CDR3 has 15 residues.